This T cell receptor (beta chain) was identified in a study of memory CD4+ T cells and cytomegalovirus serostatus. The sort gate was single viable CD3+CD4+CD8-CD45RO+ cells for memory CD4+ T cells. Clones were sequenced by immunoSEQ multiplex PCR, and TCRdb holds only the in-frame ones, with some missing. The sample shows tens of thousands of clones, 82% of them seen only once. Germline loops: CDR1 SGHVS, CDR2 FNYEAQ. Trimming at V came to 5 bases and at J to 7 bases, leaving 4 bases not matched to a gene. The CDR3 extends over 13 amino acids. Input material: memory CD4+ T cells from blood. J is TRBJ2-7 and V is TRBV7-6; 11 positions agree with TRBD1. This clonotype was obtained from an adult in good health and CMV-seronegative. Some clones in this sample may be carry-over from other donors' samples. The CDR3 DNA sequence: TGTGCCAGCAGCCGGGACAGGGGGGGGGAGCAGTACTTC. Encoded protein: CASSRDRGGEQYF.